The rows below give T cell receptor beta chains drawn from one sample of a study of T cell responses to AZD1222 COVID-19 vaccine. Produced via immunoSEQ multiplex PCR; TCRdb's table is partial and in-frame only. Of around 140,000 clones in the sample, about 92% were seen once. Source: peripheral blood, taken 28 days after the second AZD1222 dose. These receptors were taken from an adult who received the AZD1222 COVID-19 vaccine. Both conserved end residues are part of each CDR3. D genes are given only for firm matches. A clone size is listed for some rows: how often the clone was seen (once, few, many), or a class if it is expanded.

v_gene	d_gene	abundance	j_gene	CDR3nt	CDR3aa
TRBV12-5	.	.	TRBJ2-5	TGTGCTAGTGGTTTGGCTAGGGCAAAAGAGACCCAGTACTTC	CASGLARAKETQYF
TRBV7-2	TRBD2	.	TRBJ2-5	TGTGCCAGCAGCTTTGGGCTAGCGGGAATTGAGACCCAGTACTTC	CASSFGLAGIETQYF
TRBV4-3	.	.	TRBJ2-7	TGCGCCAGCAGCCAAGACCTCCCCACAGCTCGACTCTACGAGCAGTACTTC	CASSQDLPTARLYEQYF
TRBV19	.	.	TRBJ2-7	TGTGCCAGTACCAAGCAGAGGGGCGACGAGCAGTACTTC	CASTKQRGDEQYF
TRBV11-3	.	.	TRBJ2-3	TGTGCCAGCAGCCCCTGGGGAATAGATACGCAGTATTTT	CASSPWGIDTQYF
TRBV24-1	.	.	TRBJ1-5	TGTGCCACCAGTGATTACAGGGAAAATCAGCCCCAGCATTTT	CATSDYRENQPQHF
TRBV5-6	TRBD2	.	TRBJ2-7	TGTGCCAGCAGCTTGGGGGGGGGCGAGCAGTACTTC	CASSLGGGEQYF
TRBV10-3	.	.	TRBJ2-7	TGTGCCTCCCTGACGGACTTGGCCTCCGACGAGCAGTACTTC	CASLTDLASDEQYF
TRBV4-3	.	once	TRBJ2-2	TGCGCCAGCAGCCAGGGCGGTTCGGAGCTACCCACCGGGGAGCTGTTTTTT	CASSQGGSELPTGELFF
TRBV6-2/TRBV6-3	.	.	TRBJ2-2	TGTGCCAGCAGTTACTCGTCTAATCGGTACACCGGGGAGCTGTTTTTT	CASSYSSNRYTGELFF
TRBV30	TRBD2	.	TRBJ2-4	TGTGCCTGGAATACACGCGGGGGAAGGGCCAAAAACATTCAGTACTTC	CAWNTRGGRAKNIQYF
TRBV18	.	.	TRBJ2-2	TGTGCCAGCTCACGATCCGGAGGGTCCGGGGAGCTGTTTTTT	CASSRSGGSGELFF
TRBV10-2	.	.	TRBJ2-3	TGCGCCAGCAGTGGGAGCGAAGTTGGCACAGATACGCAGTATTTT	CASSGSEVGTDTQYF
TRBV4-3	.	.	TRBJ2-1	TGCGCCAGCAGCCGCATCGCGGGAAGCTCCTACAATGAGCAGTTCTTC	CASSRIAGSSYNEQFF
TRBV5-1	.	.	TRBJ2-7	TGCGCCAGCAGCCAACGACTGGGGGACGAGCAGTACTTC	CASSQRLGDEQYF
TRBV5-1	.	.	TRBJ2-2	TGCGCCAGCAGCTTATTTACAGGCCAAAACACCGGGGAGCTGTTTTTT	CASSLFTGQNTGELFF
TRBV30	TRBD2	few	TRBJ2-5	TGTGCCTGGAGTAGACTAGCGGGATCGTACCAAGAGACCCAGTACTTC	CAWSRLAGSYQETQYF
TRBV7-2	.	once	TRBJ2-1	TGTGCCAGCAGCTTATTACAAGGCAGGGGATTTACCTACAATGAGCAGTTCTTC	CASSLLQGRGFTYNEQFF
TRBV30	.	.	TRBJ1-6	TGTGCCTGGAGTTACGACTATCGAGAGGCCTATAATTCACCCCTCCACTTT	CAWSYDYREAYNSPLHF
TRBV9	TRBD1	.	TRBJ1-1	TGTGCCAGCAGCCCTCGACAGGGGGAGGAAGCTTTCTTT	CASSPRQGEEAFF
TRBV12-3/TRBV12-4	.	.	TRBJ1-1	TGTGCCAGCAGTTTTGAATTGGTCGGAGCTTTCTTT	CASSFELVGAFF
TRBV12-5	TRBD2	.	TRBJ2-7	TGTGCTAGTGGTACGACTAGCGCCTACGAGCAGTACTTC	CASGTTSAYEQYF
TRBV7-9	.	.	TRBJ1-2	TGTGCCAGCGGAGGGGAGAACTATGGCTACACCTTC	CASGGENYGYTF
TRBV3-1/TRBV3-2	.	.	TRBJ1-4	TGTGCCAGCAGCCAAGAAGGGGAGCCCGTCGAAAAACTGTTTTTT	CASSQEGEPVEKLFF
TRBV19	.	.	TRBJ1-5	TGTGCCAGTAGTATAGACGCGCCGGACCGCCCACTACAGCCCCAGCATTTT	CASSIDAPDRPLQPQHF
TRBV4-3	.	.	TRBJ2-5	TGCGCCAGCAGCCAAGATCTACGGTTAGAGACCCAGTACTTC	CASSQDLRLETQYF
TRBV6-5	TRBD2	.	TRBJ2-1	TGTGCCAGCAGTCCTTATGGGACTAGCAATGATGAGCAGTTCTTC	CASSPYGTSNDEQFF
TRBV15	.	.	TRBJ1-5	TGTGCCACCAGTGGGAAGGTTAATCAGCCCCAGCATTTT	CATSGKVNQPQHF
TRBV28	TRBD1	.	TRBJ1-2	TGTGCCAGCAGAGCCGGGACAGGACCCTATGGCTACACCTTC	CASRAGTGPYGYTF
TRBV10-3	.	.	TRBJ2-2	TGTGCCAGCTCCTCCGGGAGCTCGAACACCGGGGAGCTGTTTTTT	CASSSGSSNTGELFF
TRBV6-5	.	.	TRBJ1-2	TGTGCCAGCAGTCCCAAGGGGGAGGGTGTTGGCTACACCTTC	CASSPKGEGVGYTF
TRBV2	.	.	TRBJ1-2	TGTGCCAGCAGTTCTGACCCGGGTCTGCGGGGCTACACCTTC	CASSSDPGLRGYTF
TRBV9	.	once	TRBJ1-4	TGTGCCAGCAGCTCCGGGGAAAAAACAACTAATGAAAAACTGTTTTTT	CASSSGEKTTNEKLFF
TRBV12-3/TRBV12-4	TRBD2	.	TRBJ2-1	TGTGCCAGCAGATCTGGACTAGGCGGTGAGCAGTTCTTC	CASRSGLGGEQFF
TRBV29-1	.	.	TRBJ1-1	TGCAGCGTTGCAGCGGGGGACACTGAAGCTTTCTTT	CSVAAGDTEAFF
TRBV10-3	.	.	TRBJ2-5	TGTGCCATCAGTGAGTCACAAGAGACCCAGTACTTC	CAISESQETQYF